These 2 T cell receptor beta chains share one sample of origin, sequenced in a study of shared clonotypes between healthy human individuals. Using immunoSEQ multiplex PCR, the repertoire was profiled, and TCRdb retains in-frame clones only, with some absent. Here the sample spans fewer than 400,000 clones, about 74% being singletons. Sequencing was performed on memory CD4+ T cells sorted from blood. Subset in this sample: CD45RA-negative fraction. These receptors came from a man between 25 and 39 years old in good health.

The V and J genes are TRBV6-5 and TRBJ2-7, with D possibly TRBD1 on 5 matching bases. Trimming stripped 6 bases from V and 1 base from J, with 10 bases between. Germline lookup yields CDR1 MNHEY and CDR2 SVGAGI. The CDR3 has 13 residues. CDR3 amino acids: CASRKAGSYEQYF. The CDR3 DNA follows: TGTGCCAGCAGGAAAGCAGGGTCCTACGAGCAGTACTTC.

This clone is a singleton in its sample. V and J are TRBV7-8 and TRBJ1-2, with D unclear. Looked up from germline, CDR1 is SGHVS and CDR2 is FQNEAQ. There are 15 residues in the CDR3. Trimming stripped 5 bases from V and 0 bases from J, with 13 bases between. The CDR3 loop is CASSPLPRANYGYTF. In DNA, the CDR3 is TGTGCCAGCAGCCCACTTCCCCGAGCTAACTATGGCTACACCTTC.